This passage covers 17 T cell receptor beta chains from one sample sequenced in a study of regulatory T cells in long-lasting Graves disease. Both iRepertoire HTBI primers and Arm-PCR of CDR3 regions were used to build the TCR beta libraries. TCRdb recomputed calls from the multiplex PCR reads with MiXCR, one row per CDR3 protein. The sample contains 550,000 to 650,000 distinct CDR3 sequences, roughly 16% of which appear only once. The time point here: newly diagnosed GD, antithyroid drugs for less than 3 months. PBMC-extracted RNA yielded the TCR library. These data also featured in a second study, about T cells in Graves' hyperthyroidism and ophthalmopathy.

The starting material was peripheral blood mononuclear cells (PBMCs), obtained at new diagnosis, from a patient treated with antithyroid drugs. The receptors shown here come from a man between 18 and 29 years old with Graves disease.

This clonotype was picked up a small number of times. V and J are TRBV11-2 and TRBJ1-6; D is uncertain. CDR1 and CDR2 (germline): SGHAT, FQNNGV. The CDR3 has 12 amino acids. Trimming stripped 0 bases from V and 13 bases from J, with 7 bases between. CDR3 in amino acids: CASSLDVWPLHF. In nucleotides, the CDR3 is TGTGCCAGCAGCTTAGACGTTTGGCCCCTCCACTTT.

CDR3 in DNA: TGCAGTGCTAGAGATGGGACTGTCCTTAGGGAGCAGTTCTTC. It encodes CSARDGTVLREQFF. This rearrangement joins TRBV20-1 to TRBJ2-1; tentatively, D is TRBD2 (6 bases). V was trimmed by 0 bases and J by 10 bases, leaving 16 bases between them. Germline assignment: CDR1 DFQATT and CDR2 SNEGSKA (reference sequence). The CDR3 runs to 14 residues.

This clonotype has a handful of counts. The V and J genes are TRBV19 and TRBJ2-1; 8 bases fit TRBD2. Germline assignment: CDR1 LNHDA and CDR2 SQIVND (reference sequence). V lost 10 bases and J lost 8; bases outside the gene matches: 10. The CDR3 is 13 amino acids. CDR3 DNA sequence: TGTGCCACGGGCGCGGCGGGAGGCTATGAGCAGTTCTTC. It encodes CATGAAGGYEQFF.

The table lists this clonotype with many counts. The chain combines TRBV5-1 with TRBJ1-1; D ambiguous. V gave up 0 bases and J gave up 1 base, with 10 bases separating them. The CDR3 length is 15 residues. CDR1 and CDR2 (germline): SGHRS, YFSETQ. CDR3 loop: CASSLDPEWNTEAFF. Here the CDR3 DNA reads TGCGCCAGCAGCTTGGACCCAGAGTGGAACACTGAAGCTTTCTTT.

This clonotype was seen more than once but under ten times. This rearrangement joins TRBV20-1 to TRBJ1-4; 7 bases match TRBD1. Germline values: CDR1 DFQATT, CDR2 SNEGSKA (reference sequence). V dropped 5 bases and J dropped 5; count of bases not matched to a gene: 11. This CDR3 is built from 15 residues. DNA of the CDR3: TGCAGTGCTCCTCTAAAACAGGGGTGGAATGAAAAACTGTTTTTT. Translating it yields CSAPLKQGWNEKLFF.

At least ten counts were recorded for this clonotype. The chain employs TRBV10-3 and TRBJ2-5; D may be TRBD2 (11 bases). Trimming cost V 6 bases and J 3 bases, with 29 bases left between them. The CDR3 has 19 residues. Germline CDR1 is ENHRY and CDR2 is SYGVKD. The CDR3 is CAIRPGTGVAGGLEETQYF. CDR3 nucleotides: TGTGCCATCAGACCCGGGACAGGGGTAGCGGGAGGGCTGGAAGAGACCCAGTACTTC.

The chain has TRBV19 and TRBJ2-3; D might be TRBD1 (6 bases). The CDR3 runs 15 residues. Trimming took off 3 bases at V and 2 bases at J, with 12 bases between the two ends. In germline, CDR1 is LNHDA, CDR2 SQIVND (reference sequence). The CDR3 reads CASSISGTYTDTQYF. The CDR3 DNA reads TGTGCCAGTAGTATTTCCGGGACATACACAGATACGCAGTATTTT.

There are many counts of this clonotype. The CDR3 sequence: CAISPHPAGGYTDTQYF. The CDR3 DNA follows: TGTGCCATCAGCCCCCACCCTGCGGGAGGTTACACAGATACGCAGTATTTT. This chain links TRBV10-3 with TRBJ2-3; TRBD2 agrees at 8 bases. The CDR3 consists of 17 residues. J lost 2 bases, V lost 6 bases, and 13 bases had no gene match. Germline CDR1 reads ENHRY; CDR2 reads SYGVKD.

The J gene is TRBJ1-5, the V gene TRBV20-1; D ambiguous. The CDR3 totals 14 residues. CDR1 and CDR2 (germline): DFQATT, SNEGSKA (reference sequence). V lost 0 bases and J 6 bases, leaving 12 bases between the germline ends. The CDR3 DNA reads as TGCAGTGCTAGAGAAGGGTCAGAGAGTCAGCCCCAGCATTTT. As protein: CSAREGSESQPQHF.

The chain uses TRBV13 and TRBJ1-1, with a weak D call TRBD1 (5 bases). The length of the CDR3 is 16 residues. Germline V CDR1 and CDR2: PRHDT, FYEKMQ (reference sequence). Trimming left V 4 bases short and J 3 bases short, with 18 bases between. The CDR3 bases are TGTGCCAGCAGCTCCTCTAGGCGGGGGAAGGACACTGAAGCTTTCTTT. It encodes CASSSSRRGKDTEAFF.

The chain links TRBV9 to TRBJ2-1; TRBD2 aligns across 10 bases. Germline CDR1 and CDR2: SGDLS and YYNGEE. Unmatched junction bases numbered 11, after V lost 0 bases and J lost 8 bases. The CDR3 length is 17 residues. CDR3 in DNA: TGTGCCAGCAGCGTAGCTATACGGGCTAGCGGGAGCCATGAGCAGTTCTTC. Encoded protein: CASSVAIRASGSHEQFF.

This clonotype came up many times. The rearrangement links TRBV30 to TRBJ2-7; perhaps TRBD2 as D (7 bases). The germline V gene has CDR1 GTSNPN and CDR2 SVGIG (reference sequence). Trimming pared 0 bases from V and 6 bases from J, leaving 12 bases between. The CDR3 totals 13 residues. The CDR3 nucleotides read TGTGCCTGGAGTGTAGGGGGGAGGGCCGAGCAGTACTTC. This encodes CAWSVGGRAEQYF.

This clonotype was recorded a few times. V usage is TRBV6-2 or TRBV6-3 and J usage is TRBJ1-1; 7 bases agree with TRBD1. V lost 7 bases, J lost 1 base, and 9 bases stayed unmatched. The CDR3 runs to 15 residues. Germline lookup yields CDR1 MNHEY and CDR2 SVGEGT. CDR3 region: CASIRRGLGNTEAFF. The CDR3 DNA is TGTGCCAGCATACGGAGGGGGCTTGGGAACACTGAAGCTTTCTTT.

V gene TRBV19 combines with J gene TRBJ2-5; 12 bases line up with TRBD2. The CDR3 spans 17 residues. CDR1 and CDR2 (germline): LNHDA, SQIVND (reference sequence). The V gene end was trimmed by 3 bases and the J gene end by 5 bases; junction bases not matched to a gene: 10. The CDR3 DNA reads as TGTGCCAGTAGTATTCGACGACTAGCGGGAGTGGGGGAGACCCAGTACTTC. It is translated as CASSIRRLAGVGETQYF.

The sample holds many counts of this clonotype. The V and J genes are TRBV27 and TRBJ1-1; D gene uncertain. The CDR3 sequence is 14 residues long. The germline V gene encodes CDR1 MNHEY and CDR2 SMNVEV (reference sequence). Trimming left V 4 bases short and J 7 bases short, with 16 bases between. CDR3 protein: CASSSTNGRIEAFF. The CDR3 DNA is TGTGCCAGCAGTTCGACTAATGGACGGATTGAAGCTTTCTTT.

The V gene is TRBV12-3 or TRBV12-4, the J gene TRBJ2-6; perhaps D is TRBD1 or TRBD2 (5 bases each). The CDR3 is made up of 15 amino acids. Trimming removed 9 bases from V and 0 bases from J, with 12 bases in between. CDR3 sequence reads: CASTWGFSGANVLTF. CDR3 sequence (DNA): TGTGCCAGTACCTGGGGGTTCTCTGGGGCCAACGTCCTGACTTTC.

The gene calls are TRBV12-3 or TRBV12-4 and TRBJ2-7; 12 nucleotides line up with TRBD2. Trimming took 8 bases from V and 6 from J; bases not matched to a gene: 5. The CDR3 covers 13 residues. The CDR3 coding sequence is TGTGCCAGCCGACTAGCGGGAGTGGGCGAGCAGTACTTC. Translation gives CASRLAGVGEQYF.